This T cell receptor beta chain was observed in a study of blood T cells in healthy people across ages (dated by TCRdb to about 2015). As for the study more broadly: In model experiments, template switching captured roughly one uniquely barcoded TCR beta cDNA molecule for every two T cells. To track age-related changes in TCR beta repertoire diversity, the study relied on deep sequencing normalized with unique cDNA molecular identifiers. Four age groups were formed from the donors: young (average about 17 years), middle-aged (around 37), aged (62) and long-lived (about 80). To avoid experimental bias, donors of different ages were spread randomly across the sequencing lanes. Two additional independent replicas of 1 million unique cDNA reads from the same blood draw were analyzed for two donors (one aged 18 to 29 and one aged 80 or older). The full study reports these points: Observed TCR beta diversity per million T cells fell roughly linearly with age, and a significant reduction was already apparent by age around 40. Total diversity estimates from one million sequenced T cells were considered lower bounds and underestimates. Compared with the aged group, the long-lived group had more naive CD4+ T cells, fewer expanded clones and increased TCR diversity, suggesting age selection. Because donor CMV infection status was unknown, age-related changes in expanded clonotypes were potentially confounded. Observed TCR beta diversity correlated strongly with the percentage of naive T cells measured by flow cytometry. Bulk unsorted PBMC profiling prevented conclusive comparison of naive and antigen-experienced compartments.

On this clonotype itself: No cognate antigen has been identified for it. No base qualities exist here, and no much larger clone lies one base off it.

Systemically healthy Caucasian individuals from Russia, about 38 in total and aged about 6 to 100 years, were included as donors. Each donor gave about 9.7 milliliters of peripheral blood, drawn into EDTA-treated Vacutainer tubes. Ficoll-Paque density-gradient centrifugation was used to isolate PBMCs, with at least 7 million obtained per sample. Total RNA was extracted from PBMCs with Trizol reagent, with at least 5 micrograms obtained per sample. Naive CD45RAhigh/CD27high T cell percentages were measured by flow cytometry on a PBMC aliquot from every donor. The library came from 5' RACE. This sample was sequenced with an Illumina HiSeq 2500. A second 7 to 11 cycle PCR used a sample-barcoded 5' primer and a J-beta primer mix. A unique molecular identifier was introduced onto each TCR beta cDNA molecule by a template-switch 5' adaptor carrying 12 random nucleotides. Each sample yielded at least 3 million CDR3-containing paired-end reads. The Mint cDNA synthesis kit, primed by a TRBC-specific oligonucleotide, was used to synthesize first-strand cDNA from all RNA. Following uracil-DNA glycosylase treatment, all cDNA underwent a first 18-cycle PCR with the universal primers M1SS and BC2_uni_R. The original pipeline was this. For normalization, 1 million high-quality reads, each with a distinct molecular identifier, were randomly selected from each sample. Reads with shared molecular identifiers were discarded instead of being binned into consensus sequences. MiTCR, with a Q25 quality threshold and the strictest error-elimination algorithm, was used for CDR3 identification, clonotype clustering and error correction. A nonparametric unseen species model using Euler transformation provided a lower-bound estimate of total TCR beta diversity. The public reads were reanalyzed by TCRdb: fastp trimming at Q25, MiXCR alignment, in-frame beta chains only. Identical CDR3 protein sequences are pooled into one entry, listed with their most common genes and DNA. The V and J calls here are based on TCRdb, not the publication. For this sample the table gives about 940,000 distinct CDR3 sequences, of which 45% to 50% were detected only once. The ten most abundant clones make up 13% of the sample.

CDR1 and CDR2, looked up from the germline V gene, are SGHAT and FQNNGV. Taken from cysteine to phenylalanine, the CDR3 has 13 residues. Only the CDR3 DNA stays, 39 bases, in frame from base 1. Here V drops 5 bases and J drops 10 bases, and the junction holds 3 bases not matched to any gene. The receptor's source is a man under 40 in good health. The rearranged segments are TRBV11-2 and TRBJ2-1, and TRBD1 aligns with 12 junction nucleotides. Sample: blood. The CDR3: CASSGGTGGEQFF. Read as DNA, the sequence is TGTGCCAGCAGCGGTGGGACAGGGGGCGAGCAGTTCTTC.